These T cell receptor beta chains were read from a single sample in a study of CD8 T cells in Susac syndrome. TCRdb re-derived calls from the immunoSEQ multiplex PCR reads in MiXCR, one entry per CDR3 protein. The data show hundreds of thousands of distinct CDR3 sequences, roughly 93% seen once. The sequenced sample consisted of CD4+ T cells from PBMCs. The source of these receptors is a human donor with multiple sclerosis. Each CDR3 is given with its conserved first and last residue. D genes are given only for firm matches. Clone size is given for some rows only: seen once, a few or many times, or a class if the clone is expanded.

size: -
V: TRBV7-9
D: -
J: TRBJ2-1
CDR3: CASSLGQGFGHNEQFF
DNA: TGTGCCAGCAGCTTAGGGCAGGGGTTTGGCCACAATGAGCAGTTCTTC

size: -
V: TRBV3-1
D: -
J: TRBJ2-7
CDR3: CASSLPTGYEQYF
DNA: TGTGCCAGCAGCCTCCCGACAGGATACGAGCAGTACTTC

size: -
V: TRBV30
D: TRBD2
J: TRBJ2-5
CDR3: CAWGGSGMETQYF
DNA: TGTGCCTGGGGGGGTAGCGGGATGGAGACCCAGTACTTC

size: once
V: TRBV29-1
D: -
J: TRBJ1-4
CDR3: CSAGRDRSEKLFF
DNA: TGCAGCGCCGGGAGGGACCGGAGTGAAAAACTGTTTTTT

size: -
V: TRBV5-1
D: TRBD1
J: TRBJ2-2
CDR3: CASSGQGANTGELFF
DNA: TGCGCCAGCAGCGGACAGGGGGCGAACACCGGGGAGCTGTTTTTT

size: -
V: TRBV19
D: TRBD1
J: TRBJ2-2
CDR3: CASSSGTGGNTGELFF
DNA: TGTGCCAGTAGTTCCGGGACAGGGGGGAACACCGGGGAGCTGTTTTTT

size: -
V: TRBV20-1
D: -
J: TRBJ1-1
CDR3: CSARPSLQAFF
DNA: TGCAGTGCTAGGCCGAGCCTTCAAGCTTTCTTT

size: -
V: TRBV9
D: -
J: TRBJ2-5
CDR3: CASSAQSGVGETQYF
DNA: TGTGCCAGCAGCGCCCAATCGGGAGTAGGAGAGACCCAGTACTTC

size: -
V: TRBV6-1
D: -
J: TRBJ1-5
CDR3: CASSEEQGSDQPQHF
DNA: TGTGCCAGCAGTGAAGAACAGGGTTCGGATCAGCCCCAGCATTTT

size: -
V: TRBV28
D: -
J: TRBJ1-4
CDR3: CASSPAGLANEKLFF
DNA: TGTGCCAGCAGTCCGGCGGGGTTGGCTAATGAAAAACTGTTTTTT

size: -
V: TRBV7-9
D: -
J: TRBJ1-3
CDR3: CASSDGSSGNTIYF
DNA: TGTGCCAGCAGCGACGGGAGCTCTGGAAACACCATATATTTT

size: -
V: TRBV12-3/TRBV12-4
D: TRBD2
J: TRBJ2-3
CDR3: CASSPLTSGVSTDTQYF
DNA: TGTGCCAGCAGTCCCCTCACTAGCGGGGTTAGCACAGATACGCAGTATTTT

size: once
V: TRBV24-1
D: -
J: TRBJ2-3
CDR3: CATSIRRTDTSDTQYF
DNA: TGTGCCACCAGCATACGTAGGACGGACACTTCAGATACGCAGTATTTT

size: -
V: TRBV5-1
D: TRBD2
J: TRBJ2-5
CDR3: CASSLVLAGGRETQYF
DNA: TGCGCCAGCAGCTTGGTTCTAGCGGGGGGCCGGGAGACCCAGTACTTC

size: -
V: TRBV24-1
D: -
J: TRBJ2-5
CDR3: CATSDPLMGRQETQYF
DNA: TGTGCCACCAGTGACCCTCTTATGGGGAGGCAAGAGACCCAGTACTTC

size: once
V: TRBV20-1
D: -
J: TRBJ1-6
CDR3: CSARLGELTYNSPLHF
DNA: TGCAGTGCTAGGTTGGGGGAGCTTACCTATAATTCACCCCTCCACTTT

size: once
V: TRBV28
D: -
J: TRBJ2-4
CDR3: CASSPTGFSAKNIQYF
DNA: TGTGCCAGCAGTCCTACAGGGTTTTCGGCCAAAAACATTCAGTACTTC

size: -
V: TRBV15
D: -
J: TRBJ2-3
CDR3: CATSSGQISTDTQYF
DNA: TGTGCCACCAGCAGCGGACAGATCAGCACAGATACGCAGTATTTT

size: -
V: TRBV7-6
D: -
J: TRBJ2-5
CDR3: CASSLVAQETQYF
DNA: TGTGCCAGCAGCTTAGTGGCCCAAGAGACCCAGTACTTC

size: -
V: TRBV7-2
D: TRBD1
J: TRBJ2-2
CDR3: CASSAQGIRVTGELFF
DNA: TGTGCCAGCAGCGCACAGGGGATCAGGGTCACCGGGGAGCTGTTTTTT

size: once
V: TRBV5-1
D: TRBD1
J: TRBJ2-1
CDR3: CASSSFGTGSYNEQFF
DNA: TGCGCCAGCAGCTCCTTCGGGACAGGTTCCTACAATGAGCAGTTCTTC

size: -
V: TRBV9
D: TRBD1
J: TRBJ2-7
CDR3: CASSVSPGQAYEQYF
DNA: TGTGCCAGCAGCGTAAGCCCGGGACAGGCGTACGAGCAGTACTTC

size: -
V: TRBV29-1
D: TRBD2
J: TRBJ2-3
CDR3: CSVESSGTSTDTQYF
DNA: TGCAGCGTTGAGAGTAGCGGGACGAGCACAGATACGCAGTATTTT

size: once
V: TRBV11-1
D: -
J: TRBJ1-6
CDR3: CASRSTANSYNSPLHF
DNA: TGTGCCAGCAGATCGACAGCGAACTCCTATAATTCACCCCTCCACTTT

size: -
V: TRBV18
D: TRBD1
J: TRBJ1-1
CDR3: CASSPMGQAQNTEAFF
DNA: TGTGCCAGCTCACCTATGGGACAGGCCCAGAACACTGAAGCTTTCTTT

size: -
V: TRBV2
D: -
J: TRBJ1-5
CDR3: CASSVEGGGQPQHF
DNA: TGTGCCAGCAGTGTGGAGGGGGGGGGCCAGCCCCAGCATTTT

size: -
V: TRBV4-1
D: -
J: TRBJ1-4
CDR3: CASSQFAVKNCFF
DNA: -

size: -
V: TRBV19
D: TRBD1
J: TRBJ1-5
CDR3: CASKGRDREWAQHF
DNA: TGTGCCAGTAAAGGCCGAGACAGGGAATGGGCCCAGCATTTT

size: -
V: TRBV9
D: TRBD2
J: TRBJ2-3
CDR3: CASSGSGTRTDTQYF
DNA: TGTGCCAGCAGCGGTAGCGGGACCCGCACAGATACGCAGTATTTT

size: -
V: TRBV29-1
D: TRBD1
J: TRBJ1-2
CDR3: CSVRTGGYYGYTF
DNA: TGCAGCGTCCGGACAGGCGGATACTATGGCTACACCTTC

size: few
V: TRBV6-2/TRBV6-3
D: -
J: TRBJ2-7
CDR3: CASRASLDGTYEQYF
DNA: TGTGCCAGCAGGGCTTCTCTCGATGGTACCTACGAGCAGTACTTC

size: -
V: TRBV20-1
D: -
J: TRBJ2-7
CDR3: CSAPGGGSNEQYF
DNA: TGCAGTGCTCCTGGTGGAGGTTCCAACGAGCAGTACTTC

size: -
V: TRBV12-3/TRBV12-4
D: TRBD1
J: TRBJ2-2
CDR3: CASSRWTGSTGELFF
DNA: TGTGCCAGCAGCCGTTGGACAGGGAGCACCGGGGAGCTGTTTTTT

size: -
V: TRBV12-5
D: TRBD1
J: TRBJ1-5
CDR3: CASGPDRVGNNQPQHF
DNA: TGTGCTAGTGGGCCTGACAGGGTCGGAAACAATCAGCCCCAGCATTTT

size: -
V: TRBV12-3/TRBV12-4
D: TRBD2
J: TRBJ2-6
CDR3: CASSLRLAGVSGANVLTF
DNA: TGTGCCAGCAGTCTAAGACTAGCGGGAGTTTCCGGGGCCAACGTCCTGACTTTC

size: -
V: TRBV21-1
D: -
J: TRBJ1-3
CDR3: CASSNLVGGNTIYF
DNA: TGTGCCAGCAGCAACCTGGTTGGTGGAAACACCATATATTTT